These 8 T cell receptor beta chains were sequenced from one sample in a study of blood T cell repertoires in COVID-19. Generated by immunoSEQ multiplex PCR, the TCRdb table keeps only in-frame clones and is missing some. This table holds about 500,000 clones, about nine tenths found once. Sequenced input: PBMCs or T cells enriched from blood (not recorded which). All receptors come from a woman aged 18-29 years who had recovered from COVID-19.

The chain couples TRBV7-2 to TRBJ1-1; the D gene is possibly TRBD1 (5 bases). The CDR3 totals 15 residues. V dropped 1 base and J dropped 1 base, with 10 bases sitting between them. CDR1 is SGHTA and CDR2 is FQGNSA in the germline V gene. The CDR3 DNA reads as TGTGCCAGCAGCTTAGAGGGGAAGGGGAACACTGAAGCTTTCTTT. It translates to CASSLEGKGNTEAFF.

This clone has only one observation. This chain joins TRBV9 and TRBJ2-2; 7 bases map to TRBD1. J was trimmed by 1 base and V by 3 bases; bases with no gene match: 9. CDR1 and CDR2 (germline): SGDLS, YYNGEE. This CDR3 spans 17 amino acids. CDR3 sequence reads: CASSGYRDSLNTGELFF. The CDR3 nucleotides read TGTGCCAGCAGCGGATACCGGGACAGCCTGAACACCGGGGAGCTGTTTTTT.

The chain couples TRBV6-2 or TRBV6-3 to TRBJ2-7; TRBD2 agrees at 9 bases. The CDR3 totals 14 residues. Per germline, CDR1 MNHEY and CDR2 SVGEGT. Trimming removed 5 bases from V and 5 bases from J; junction bases left unmatched: 7. The CDR3, as DNA: TGTGCCAGCAGTACACCGGGACTAGCTCACGAGCAGTACTTC. This gives the protein CASSTPGLAHEQYF.

V usage is TRBV28 and J usage is TRBJ2-7; TRBD2 agrees at 8 bases. V shed 6 bases and J 3 bases; nucleotides not matched to a gene: 7. The CDR3 covers 14 residues. CDR1 MDHEN and CDR2 SYDVKM come from the germline V gene. CDR3 loop: CASSPQRGSYEQYF. The CDR3 region has the DNA TGTGCCAGCAGCCCACAGCGGGGGAGCTACGAGCAGTACTTC. The complete variable domain, with remaining parts taken from reference TRBV28 and TRBJ2-7, reads DVKVTQSSRYLVKRTGEKVFLECVQDMDHENMFWYRQDPGLGLRLIYFSYDVKMKEKGDIPEGYSVSREKKERFSLILESASTNQTSMYLCASSPQRGSYEQYFGPGTRLTVT.

This chain links TRBV5-1 with TRBJ1-5; maybe TRBD1 (5 bases). CDR3 length equals 14 residues. Germline V gives CDR1 SGHRS, CDR2 YFSETQ. Between the trimmed V and J ends, which lost 2 bases and 5 bases, there was a span of 11 bases. This CDR3 is CASSFGGGDQPQHF. CDR3 nucleotide sequence: TGCGCCAGCAGCTTTGGGGGAGGGGATCAGCCCCAGCATTTT.

The chain employs TRBV6-4 and TRBJ1-1; TRBD1 matches 10 bases. This CDR3 contains 13 residues. Germline-derived CDR1 and CDR2 are MRHNA and SNTAGT. V dropped 6 bases and J dropped 5; count of bases not matched to a gene: 3. The CDR3 DNA sequence: TGTGCCAGCAGCAGGACAGGGGGGACTGAAGCTTTCTTT. It specifies CASSRTGGTEAFF.

This chain uses TRBV28 with TRBJ1-2, with D hard to call. Germline V gene lookup returns CDR1 MDHEN and CDR2 SYDVKM. Trimming stripped 5 bases from V and 3 bases from J, with 13 bases between. CDR3 length: 14 residues. In DNA form, the CDR3 reads TGTGCCAGCAGTCCGAATTCTAATTACTATGGCTACACCTTC. This codes for CASSPNSNYYGYTF.

V and J are TRBV12-5 and TRBJ1-1; maybe TRBD1 (5 bases). CDR1 and CDR2 from the germline V gene are LGHNT and FRNRAP. The CDR3 is 13 amino acids. V was cut by 1 base and J by 11 bases, with 14 bases left in between. The CDR3 protein is CASGLDVGGSAFF. CDR3 nucleotide sequence: TGTGCTAGTGGTTTGGACGTCGGGGGGTCCGCTTTCTTT.